Here is one TCR beta chain with its context. CDR1 is SGDLS, CDR2 YYNGEE, per germline. The CDR3 is made up of 19 amino acids. Trimming took off 0 bases at V and 0 bases at J, with 19 bases between the two ends. The repertoire was sequenced with immunoSEQ multiplex PCR; TCRdb's copy has only in-frame clones and lacks some. The data show 150,000 to 200,000 clones, 90% seen once. The sample comes from a study of T cell responses to AZD1222 COVID-19 vaccine. This clonotype was obtained from an adult who received the AZD1222 COVID-19 vaccine. The sample was peripheral blood, taken 28 days after the second AZD1222 dose. The chain employs TRBV9 and TRBJ2-1; D is uncertain. The CDR3 DNA follows: TGTGCCAGCAGCGTAGAGCACTACTTCGGCCAAGGCTCCTACAATGAGCAGTTCTTC. Amino acid sequence: CASSVEHYFGQGSYNEQFF.